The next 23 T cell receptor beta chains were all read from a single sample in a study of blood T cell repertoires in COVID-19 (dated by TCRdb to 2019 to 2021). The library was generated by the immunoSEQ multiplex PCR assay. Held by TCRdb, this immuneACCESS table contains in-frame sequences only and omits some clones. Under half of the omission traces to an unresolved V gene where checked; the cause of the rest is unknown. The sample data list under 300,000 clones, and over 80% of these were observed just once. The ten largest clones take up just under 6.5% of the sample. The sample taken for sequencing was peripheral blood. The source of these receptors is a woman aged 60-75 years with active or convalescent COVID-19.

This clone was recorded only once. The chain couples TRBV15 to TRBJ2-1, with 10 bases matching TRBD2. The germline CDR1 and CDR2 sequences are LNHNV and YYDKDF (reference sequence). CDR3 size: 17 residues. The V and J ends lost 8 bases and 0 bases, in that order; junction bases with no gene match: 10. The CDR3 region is CATSGTSALSSYNEQFF. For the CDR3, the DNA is TGTGCCACCTCCGGGACTAGCGCTCTTAGCTCCTACAATGAGCAGTTCTTC.

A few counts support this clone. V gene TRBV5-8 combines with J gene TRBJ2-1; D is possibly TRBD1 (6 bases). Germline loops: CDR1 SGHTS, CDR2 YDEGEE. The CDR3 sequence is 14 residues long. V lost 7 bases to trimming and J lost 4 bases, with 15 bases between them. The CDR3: CASRDRILYNEQFF. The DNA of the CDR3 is TGTGCCAGCCGAGACAGGATCTTATACAATGAGCAGTTCTTC.

CDR3 in amino acids: CASSDGGDTEAFF. The CDR3 DNA follows: TGCGCCAGCAGTGATGGAGGGGACACTGAAGCTTTCTTT. V gene TRBV10-2 combines with J gene TRBJ1-1; D perhaps matches TRBD1 (5 bases). Germline V lookup: CDR1 WSHSY, CDR2 SAAADI. This CDR3 has 13 amino acids. Trimming shortened V by 3 bases and J by 3 bases, and 8 bases separated the two germline ends.

CDR3 in amino acids: CASSRTTSGPLEQYF. Here the CDR3 DNA reads TGTGCCAGCAGCCGGACTACTAGCGGTCCCCTCGAGCAGTACTTC. The gene calls are TRBV3-1 (or the pseudogene TRBV3-2) and TRBJ2-7, with TRBD2 matching 8 bases. The CDR3 has 15 amino acids. Germline V CDR1 and CDR2: LGHDT, YNNKEL (reference sequence). J lost 6 bases, V lost 4 bases, and 11 bases had no gene match.

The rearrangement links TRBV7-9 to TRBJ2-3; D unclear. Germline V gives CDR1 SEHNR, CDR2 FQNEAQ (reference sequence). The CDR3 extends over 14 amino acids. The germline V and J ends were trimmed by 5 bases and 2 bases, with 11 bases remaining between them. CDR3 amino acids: CASSRTTNTDTQYF. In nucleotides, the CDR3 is TGTGCCAGCAGCCGAACTACGAACACAGATACGCAGTATTTT.

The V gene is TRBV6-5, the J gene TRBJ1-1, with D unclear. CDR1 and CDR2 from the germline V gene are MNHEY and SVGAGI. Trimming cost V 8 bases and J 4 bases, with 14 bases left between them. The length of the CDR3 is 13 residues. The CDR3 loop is CASASGGGTEAFF. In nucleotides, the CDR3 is TGTGCCAGCGCGAGCGGTGGAGGCACTGAAGCTTTCTTT.

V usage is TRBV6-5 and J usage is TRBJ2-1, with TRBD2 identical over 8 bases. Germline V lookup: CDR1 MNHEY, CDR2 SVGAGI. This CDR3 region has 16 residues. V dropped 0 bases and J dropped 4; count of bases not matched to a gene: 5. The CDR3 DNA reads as TGTGCCAGCAGTTACTCAGCGGGAGAGGTATACAATGAGCAGTTCTTC. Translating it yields CASSYSAGEVYNEQFF.

Here the CDR3 DNA reads TGTGCCAGCAGCTTAGAGCTGGGGAGAGAGCAGTACTTC. As protein: CASSLELGREQYF. This sequence joins TRBV11-3 and TRBJ2-7; the D gene is possibly TRBD2 (5 bases). V shed 0 bases and J shed 7 bases, with 10 bases lying between them. Germline V gene sequence: CDR1 SGHNT, CDR2 YENEEA. The CDR3 is 13 residues long.

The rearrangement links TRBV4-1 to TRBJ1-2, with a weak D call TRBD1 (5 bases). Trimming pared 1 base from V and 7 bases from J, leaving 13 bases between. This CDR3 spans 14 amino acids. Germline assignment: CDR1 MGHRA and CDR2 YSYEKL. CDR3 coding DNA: TGCGCCAGCAGCCAAGTCCCCAGGGCTGGTGGCTACACCTTC. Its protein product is CASSQVPRAGGYTF.

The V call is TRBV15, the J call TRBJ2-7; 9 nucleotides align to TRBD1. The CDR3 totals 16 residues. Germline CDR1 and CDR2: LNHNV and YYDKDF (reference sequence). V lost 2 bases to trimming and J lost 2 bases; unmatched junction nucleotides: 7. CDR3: CATSRPDRGRPYEQYF. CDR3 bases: TGTGCCACCAGCAGACCGGACAGGGGAAGACCCTACGAGCAGTACTTC.

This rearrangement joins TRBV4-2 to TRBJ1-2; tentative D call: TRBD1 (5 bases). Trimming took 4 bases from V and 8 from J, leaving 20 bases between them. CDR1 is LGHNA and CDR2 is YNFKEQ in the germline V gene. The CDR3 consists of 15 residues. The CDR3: CASSPGLVREGGYTF. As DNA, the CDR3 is TGTGCCAGCAGCCCAGGTCTGGTCAGGGAAGGAGGCTACACCTTC.

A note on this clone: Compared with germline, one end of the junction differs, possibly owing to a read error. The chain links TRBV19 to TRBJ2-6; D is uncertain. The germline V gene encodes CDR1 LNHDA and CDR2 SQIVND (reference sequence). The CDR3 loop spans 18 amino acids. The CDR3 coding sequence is TGTGCCAGTAGTCTAGACCGAGGAATACTCTCTGGGGCCAACGTCCTGACTTTC. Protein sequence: CASSLDRGILSGANVLTF.

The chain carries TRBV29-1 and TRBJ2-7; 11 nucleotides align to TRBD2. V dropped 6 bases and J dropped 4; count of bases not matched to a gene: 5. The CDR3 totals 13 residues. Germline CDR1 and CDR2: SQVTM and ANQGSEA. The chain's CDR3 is CSVRTSGQYEQYF. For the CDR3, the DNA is TGCAGCGTGAGGACTAGCGGGCAATACGAGCAGTACTTC.

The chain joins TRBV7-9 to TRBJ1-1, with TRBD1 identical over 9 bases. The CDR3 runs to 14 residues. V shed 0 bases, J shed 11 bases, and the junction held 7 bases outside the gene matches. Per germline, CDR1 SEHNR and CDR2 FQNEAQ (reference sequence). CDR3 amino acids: CASSLAIGGTGAFF. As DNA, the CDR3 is TGTGCCAGCAGCTTAGCGATAGGAGGGACAGGGGCTTTCTTT.

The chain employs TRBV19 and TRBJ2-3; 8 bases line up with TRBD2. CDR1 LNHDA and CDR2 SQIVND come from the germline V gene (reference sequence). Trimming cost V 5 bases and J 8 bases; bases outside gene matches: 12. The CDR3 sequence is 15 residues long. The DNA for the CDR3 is TGTGCCAGTAGTGAGGGGACTAGTTTCACAAGTACGCAGTATTTT. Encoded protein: CASSEGTSFTSTQYF.

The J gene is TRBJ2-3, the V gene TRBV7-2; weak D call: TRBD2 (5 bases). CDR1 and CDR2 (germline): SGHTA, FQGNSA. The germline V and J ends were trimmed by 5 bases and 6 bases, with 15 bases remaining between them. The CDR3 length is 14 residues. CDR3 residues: CASSTRTRYDTQYF. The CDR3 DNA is TGTGCCAGCAGCACCCGGACTCGGTACGATACGCAGTATTTT.

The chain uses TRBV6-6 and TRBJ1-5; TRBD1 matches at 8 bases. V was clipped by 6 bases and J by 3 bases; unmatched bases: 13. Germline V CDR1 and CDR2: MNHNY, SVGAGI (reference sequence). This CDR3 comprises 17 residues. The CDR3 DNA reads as TGTGCCAGCAGCCGACTTGGGACAGGCGGGGACAATCAGCCCCAGCATTTT. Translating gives CASSRLGTGGDNQPQHF.

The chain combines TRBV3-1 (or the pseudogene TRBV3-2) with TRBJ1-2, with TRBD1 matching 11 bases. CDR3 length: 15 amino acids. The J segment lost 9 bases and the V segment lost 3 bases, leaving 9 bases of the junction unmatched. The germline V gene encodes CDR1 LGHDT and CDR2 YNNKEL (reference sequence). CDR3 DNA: TGTGCCAGCAGCCAGATAGCCGGGACAGGGGGTCGCTACACCTTC. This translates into CASSQIAGTGGRYTF.

CDR3 bases: TGTGCCAGCAGCAACAGTATAAACTATGGCTACACCTTC. Translated: CASSNSINYGYTF. The J gene is TRBJ1-2, the V gene TRBV6-5; D gene unclear. The CDR3 contains 13 residues. V was pared by 6 bases and J by 2 bases, with 10 bases between. From germline, CDR1 is MNHEY and CDR2 SVGAGI.

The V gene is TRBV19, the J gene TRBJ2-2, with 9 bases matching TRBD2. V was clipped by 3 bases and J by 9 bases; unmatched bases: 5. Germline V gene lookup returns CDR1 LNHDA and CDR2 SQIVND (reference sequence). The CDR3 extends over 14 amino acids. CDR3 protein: CASSISGGARELFF. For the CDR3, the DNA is TGTGCCAGTAGTATTAGCGGGGGAGCTAGGGAGCTGTTTTTT.

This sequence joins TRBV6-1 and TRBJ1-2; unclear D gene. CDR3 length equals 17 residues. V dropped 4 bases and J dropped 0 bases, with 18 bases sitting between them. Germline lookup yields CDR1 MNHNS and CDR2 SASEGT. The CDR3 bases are TGTGCCAGCAGTGGTAGCCCACCGGGATTCCCTAACTATGGCTACACCTTC. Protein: CASSGSPPGFPNYGYTF.

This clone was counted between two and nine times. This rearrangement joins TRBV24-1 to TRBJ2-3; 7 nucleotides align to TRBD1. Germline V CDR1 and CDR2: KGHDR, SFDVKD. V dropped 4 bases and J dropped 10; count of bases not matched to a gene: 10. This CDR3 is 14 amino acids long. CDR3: CATSEGTVGSSQYF. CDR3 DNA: TGTGCCACCAGTGAAGGGACAGTCGGAAGCTCGCAGTATTTT.

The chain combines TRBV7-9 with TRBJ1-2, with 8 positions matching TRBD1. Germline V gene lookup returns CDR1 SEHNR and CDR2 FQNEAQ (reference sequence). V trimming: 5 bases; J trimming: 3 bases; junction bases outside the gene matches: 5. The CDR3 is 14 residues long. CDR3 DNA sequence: TGTGCCAGCAGCCCACCGGACAGGGACTATGGCTACACCTTC. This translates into CASSPPDRDYGYTF.